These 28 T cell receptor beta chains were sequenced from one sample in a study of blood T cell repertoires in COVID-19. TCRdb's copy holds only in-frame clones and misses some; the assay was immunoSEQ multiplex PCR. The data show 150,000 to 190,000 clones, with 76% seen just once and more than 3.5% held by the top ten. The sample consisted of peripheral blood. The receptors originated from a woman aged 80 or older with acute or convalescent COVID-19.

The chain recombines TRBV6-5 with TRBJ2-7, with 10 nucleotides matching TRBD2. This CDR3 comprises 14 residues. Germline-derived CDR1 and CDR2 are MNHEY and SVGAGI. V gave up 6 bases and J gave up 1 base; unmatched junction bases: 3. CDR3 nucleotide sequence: TGTGCCAGCAGGTCTAGCGGGAGTTCCTACGAGCAGTACTTC. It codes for CASRSSGSSYEQYF.

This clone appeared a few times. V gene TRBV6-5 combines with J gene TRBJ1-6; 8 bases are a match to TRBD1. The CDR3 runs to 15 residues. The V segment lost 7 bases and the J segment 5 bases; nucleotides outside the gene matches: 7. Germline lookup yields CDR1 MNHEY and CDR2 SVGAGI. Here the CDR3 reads CASTETGANNSPLHF. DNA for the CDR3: TGTGCCAGCACCGAGACAGGGGCTAATAATTCACCCCTCCACTTT.

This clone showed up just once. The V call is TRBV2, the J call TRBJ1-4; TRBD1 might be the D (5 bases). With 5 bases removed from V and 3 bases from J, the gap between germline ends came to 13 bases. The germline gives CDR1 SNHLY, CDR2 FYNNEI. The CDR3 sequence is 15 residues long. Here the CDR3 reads CASSLTKGSNEKLFF. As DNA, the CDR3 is TGTGCCAGCAGTCTTACTAAGGGGTCTAATGAAAAACTGTTTTTT.

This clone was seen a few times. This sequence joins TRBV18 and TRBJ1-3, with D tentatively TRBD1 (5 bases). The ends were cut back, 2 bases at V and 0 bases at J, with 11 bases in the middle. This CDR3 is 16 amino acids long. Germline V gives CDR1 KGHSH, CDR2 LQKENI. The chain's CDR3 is CASSPGAVTSGNTIYF. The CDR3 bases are TGTGCCAGCTCACCAGGGGCAGTGACCTCTGGAAACACCATATATTTT.

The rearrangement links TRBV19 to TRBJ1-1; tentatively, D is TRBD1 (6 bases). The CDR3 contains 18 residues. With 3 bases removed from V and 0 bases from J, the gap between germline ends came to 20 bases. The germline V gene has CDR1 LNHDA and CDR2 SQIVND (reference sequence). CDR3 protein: CASSMGYYTGRMNTEAFF. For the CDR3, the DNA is TGTGCCAGTAGTATGGGGTACTATACAGGGAGAATGAACACTGAAGCTTTCTTT.

CDR3 amino acids: CASSPRLQNTGELFF. The CDR3 coding sequence is TGTGCCAGCAGCCCTCGACTACAAAACACCGGGGAGCTGTTTTTT. This sequence joins TRBV3-1 (or the pseudogene TRBV3-2) and TRBJ2-2; D is possibly TRBD2 (5 bases). Germline V gene lookup returns CDR1 LGHDT and CDR2 YNNKEL (reference sequence). The CDR3 length is 15 residues. The V and J ends lost 4 bases and 2 bases respectively, with 11 bases between them.

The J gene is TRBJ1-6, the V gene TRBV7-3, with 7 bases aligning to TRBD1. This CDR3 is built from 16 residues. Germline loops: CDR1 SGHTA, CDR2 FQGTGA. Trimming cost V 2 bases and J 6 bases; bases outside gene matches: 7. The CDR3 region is CASSLAPGGSNSPLHF. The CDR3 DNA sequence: TGTGCCAGCAGCTTAGCCCCAGGGGGTAGTAATTCACCCCTCCACTTT.

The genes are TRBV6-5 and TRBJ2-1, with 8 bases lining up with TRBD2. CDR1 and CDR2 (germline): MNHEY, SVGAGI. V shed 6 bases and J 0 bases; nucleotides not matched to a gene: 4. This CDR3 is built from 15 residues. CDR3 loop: CASRPSGSSYNEQFF. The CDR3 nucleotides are TGTGCCAGCAGGCCCAGCGGGAGCTCCTACAATGAGCAGTTCTTC.

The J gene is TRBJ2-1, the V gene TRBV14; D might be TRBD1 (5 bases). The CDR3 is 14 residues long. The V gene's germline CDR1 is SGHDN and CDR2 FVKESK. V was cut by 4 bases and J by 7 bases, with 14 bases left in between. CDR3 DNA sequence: TGTGCCAGCAGCCTATTTTCAGGGCGGAATGAGCAGTTCTTC. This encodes CASSLFSGRNEQFF.

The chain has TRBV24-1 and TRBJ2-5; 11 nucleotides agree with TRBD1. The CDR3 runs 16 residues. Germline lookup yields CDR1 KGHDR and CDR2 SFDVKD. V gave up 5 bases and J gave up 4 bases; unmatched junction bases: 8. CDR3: CATSGSGTGGGETQYF. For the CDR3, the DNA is TGTGCCACCAGTGGCTCCGGGACAGGGGGGGGAGAGACCCAGTACTTC.

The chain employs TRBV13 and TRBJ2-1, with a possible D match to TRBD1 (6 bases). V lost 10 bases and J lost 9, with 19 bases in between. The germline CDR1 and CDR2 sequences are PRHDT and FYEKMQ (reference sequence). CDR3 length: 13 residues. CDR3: CATGVQAVGEQFF. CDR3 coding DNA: TGTGCCACAGGGGTTCAGGCAGTCGGTGAGCAGTTCTTC.

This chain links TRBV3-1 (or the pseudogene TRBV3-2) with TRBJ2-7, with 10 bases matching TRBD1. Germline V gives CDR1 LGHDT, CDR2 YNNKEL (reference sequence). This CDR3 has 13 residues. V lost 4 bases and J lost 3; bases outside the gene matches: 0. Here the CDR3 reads CASSRTGGYEQYF. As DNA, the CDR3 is TGTGCCAGCAGCCGGACAGGGGGCTACGAGCAGTACTTC.

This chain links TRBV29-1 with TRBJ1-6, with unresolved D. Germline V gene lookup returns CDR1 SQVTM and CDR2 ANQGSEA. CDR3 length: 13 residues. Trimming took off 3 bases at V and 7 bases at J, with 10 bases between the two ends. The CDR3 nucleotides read TGCAGCGTTGACGAGGGCGGGAATTCACCCCTCCACTTT. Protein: CSVDEGGNSPLHF. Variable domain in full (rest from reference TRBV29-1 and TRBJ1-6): SAVISQKPSRDICQRGTSLTIQCQVDSQVTMMFWYRQQPGQSLTLIATANQGSEATYESGFVIDKFPISRPNLTFSTLTVSNMSPEDSSIYLCSVDEGGNSPLHFGNGTRLTVT.

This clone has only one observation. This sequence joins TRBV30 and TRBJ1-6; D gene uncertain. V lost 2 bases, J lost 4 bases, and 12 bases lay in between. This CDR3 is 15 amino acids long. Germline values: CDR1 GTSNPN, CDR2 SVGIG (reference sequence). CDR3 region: CAWSLGSMYNSPLHF. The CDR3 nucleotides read TGTGCCTGGAGTCTAGGATCTATGTATAATTCACCCCTCCACTTT.

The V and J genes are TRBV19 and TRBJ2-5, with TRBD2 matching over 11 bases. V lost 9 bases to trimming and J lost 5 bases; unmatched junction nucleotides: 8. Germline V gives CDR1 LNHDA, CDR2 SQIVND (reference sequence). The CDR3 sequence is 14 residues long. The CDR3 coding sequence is TGTGCCAGCACTAGCGGGAGAGCGAGGGAGACCCAGTACTTC. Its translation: CASTSGRARETQYF.

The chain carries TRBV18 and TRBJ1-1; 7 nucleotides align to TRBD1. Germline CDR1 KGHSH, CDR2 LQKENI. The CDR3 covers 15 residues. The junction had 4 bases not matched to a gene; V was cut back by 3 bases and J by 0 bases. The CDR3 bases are TGTGCCAGCTCACCCCCGGGACAGATGAACACTGAAGCTTTCTTT. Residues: CASSPPGQMNTEAFF.

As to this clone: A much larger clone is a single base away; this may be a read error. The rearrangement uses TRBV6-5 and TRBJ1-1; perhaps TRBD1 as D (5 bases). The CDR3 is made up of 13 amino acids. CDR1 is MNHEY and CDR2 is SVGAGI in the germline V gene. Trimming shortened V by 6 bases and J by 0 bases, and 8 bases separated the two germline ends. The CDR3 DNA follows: TGTGCCAGCAGCCGACAGATGAACACTGAAGCTTTCTTT. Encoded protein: CASSRQMNTEAFF.

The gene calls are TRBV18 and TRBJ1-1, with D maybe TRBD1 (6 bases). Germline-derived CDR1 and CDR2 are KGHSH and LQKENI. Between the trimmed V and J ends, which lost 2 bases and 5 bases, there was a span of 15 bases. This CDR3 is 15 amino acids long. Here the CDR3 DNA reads TGTGCCAGCTCACCATCACAGGGAAGGAAGACTGAAGCTTTCTTT. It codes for CASSPSQGRKTEAFF.

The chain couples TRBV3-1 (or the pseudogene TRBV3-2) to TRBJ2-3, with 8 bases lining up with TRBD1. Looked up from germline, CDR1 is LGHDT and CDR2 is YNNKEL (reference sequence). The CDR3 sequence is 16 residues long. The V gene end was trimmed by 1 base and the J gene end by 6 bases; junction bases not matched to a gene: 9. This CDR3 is CASSQANRDRRDTQYF. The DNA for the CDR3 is TGTGCCAGCAGCCAAGCAAACCGGGACAGGCGGGATACGCAGTATTTT.

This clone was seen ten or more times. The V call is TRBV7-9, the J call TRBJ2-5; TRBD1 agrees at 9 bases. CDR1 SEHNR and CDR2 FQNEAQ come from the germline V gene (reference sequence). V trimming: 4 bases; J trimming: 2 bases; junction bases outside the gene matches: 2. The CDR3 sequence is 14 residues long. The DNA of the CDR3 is TGTGCCAGCAGCTCCGGACAGGGGCAAGAGACCCAGTACTTC. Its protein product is CASSSGQGQETQYF.

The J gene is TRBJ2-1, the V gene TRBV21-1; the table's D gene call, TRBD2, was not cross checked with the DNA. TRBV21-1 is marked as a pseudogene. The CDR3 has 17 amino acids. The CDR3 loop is CASSKLQAGGRYNEQFF. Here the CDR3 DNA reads TGTGCCAGCAGCAAATTACAAGCGGGGGGGCGGTACAATGAGCAGTTCTTC.

The CDR3 region is CASSSQGQETQYF. In nucleotides, the CDR3 is TGTGCCAGTAGTTCCCAGGGCCAAGAGACCCAGTACTTC. The chain has TRBV19 and TRBJ2-5, with D possibly being TRBD1 (5 bases). Trimming cost V 5 bases and J 1 base, with 8 bases left between them. CDR1 is LNHDA, CDR2 SQIVND, per germline (reference sequence). CDR3 length: 13 residues.

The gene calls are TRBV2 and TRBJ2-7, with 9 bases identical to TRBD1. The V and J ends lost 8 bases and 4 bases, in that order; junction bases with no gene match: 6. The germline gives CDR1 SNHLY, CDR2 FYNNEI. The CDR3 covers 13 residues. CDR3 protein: CASGGQGLYEQYF. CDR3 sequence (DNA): TGTGCCAGCGGGGGACAGGGTCTTTACGAGCAGTACTTC.

The CDR3 sequence: CASSLARETQYF. DNA for the CDR3: TGTGCCAGCAGCTTAGCGCGAGAGACCCAGTACTTC. The rearrangement joins TRBV7-8 to TRBJ2-5; D unclear. The CDR3 sequence is 12 residues long. V shed 0 bases and J shed 4 bases, with 3 bases lying between them. The germline gives CDR1 SGHVS, CDR2 FQNEAQ.

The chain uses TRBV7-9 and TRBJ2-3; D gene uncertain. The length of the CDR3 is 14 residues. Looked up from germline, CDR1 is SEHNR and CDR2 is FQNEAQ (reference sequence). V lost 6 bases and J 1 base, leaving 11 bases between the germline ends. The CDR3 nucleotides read TGTGCCAGCAGTGCGGCTCTGGGCACAGATACGCAGTATTTT. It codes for CASSAALGTDTQYF.

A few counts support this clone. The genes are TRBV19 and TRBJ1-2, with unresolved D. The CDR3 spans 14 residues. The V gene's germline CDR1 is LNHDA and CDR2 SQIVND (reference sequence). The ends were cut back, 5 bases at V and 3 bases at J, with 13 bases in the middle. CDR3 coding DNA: TGTGCCAGTAGTGGGCGGGAGGGCCACTATGGCTACACCTTC. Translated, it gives CASSGREGHYGYTF.

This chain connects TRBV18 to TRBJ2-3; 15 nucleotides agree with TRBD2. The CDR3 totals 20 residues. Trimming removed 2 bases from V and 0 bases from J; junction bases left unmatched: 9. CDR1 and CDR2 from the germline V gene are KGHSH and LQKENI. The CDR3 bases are TGTGCCAGCTCACCAATCGGACTAGCGGGGGGGACGACTAGCACAGATACGCAGTATTTT. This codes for CASSPIGLAGGTTSTDTQYF.

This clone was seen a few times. CDR3 loop: CASSLRGSANSPLHF. As DNA, the CDR3 is TGTGCCAGCAGCTTAAGAGGGAGCGCTAATTCACCCCTCCACTTT. The chain links TRBV7-2 to TRBJ1-6; D is unclear. This CDR3 region has 15 residues. The V end lost 2 bases, the J end lost 6 bases, and 11 bases lay between the germline ends. Germline V gene data show CDR1 as SGHTA and CDR2 as FQGNSA.